These 30 T cell receptor beta chains were all obtained from the same sample, sequenced in a study of shared clonotypes between healthy human individuals. TCRdb keeps only in-frame clones here, not all; method: immunoSEQ multiplex PCR. Found here are over 950,000 clones, 70% to 85% of them singletons; the top ten hold approximately 0.95%. Material: memory CD4+ T cells from PBMCs. Subset reported: CD45RA-negative fraction. The receptor set was obtained from a man younger than 30 in good health. Some clones in this sample may be carry-over from other donors' samples.

This clone was seen ten or more times. The rearrangement uses TRBV27 and TRBJ2-7; 10 nucleotides agree with TRBD2. V dropped 6 bases and J dropped 7; count of bases not matched to a gene: 9. Germline CDR1 and CDR2: MNHEY and SMNVEV (reference sequence). The CDR3 totals 14 residues. The CDR3 spells CASRVGLAHPEQYF. In nucleotides, the CDR3 is TGTGCCAGCAGAGTGGGACTAGCGCACCCTGAGCAGTACTTC.

The chain uses TRBV28 and TRBJ2-3; 8 bases are shared with TRBD2. The CDR3 is 15 amino acids. Germline loops: CDR1 MDHEN, CDR2 SYDVKM. V lost 10 bases and J lost 6; bases outside the gene matches: 15. The CDR3 loop reads CATPPGTRIGDTQYF. The DNA for the CDR3 is TGTGCCACCCCACCCGGGACTAGGATTGGGGATACGCAGTATTTT.

A single count supports this clone. This chain joins TRBV2 and TRBJ2-2; D possibly matches TRBD1 or TRBD2 (7 bases each). Germline loops: CDR1 SNHLY, CDR2 FYNNEI. The length of the CDR3 is 15 residues. V was clipped by 7 bases and J by 6 bases, with 18 bases between them. The CDR3 nucleotides are TGTGCCAGCACCGCCAGGGGGGGGGCGGCCGGGGAGCTGTTTTTT. Amino acids: CASTARGGAAGELFF.

This rearrangement joins TRBV5-8 to TRBJ1-5, with a possible D match to TRBD1 (6 bases). The CDR3 is made up of 14 amino acids. The germline gives CDR1 SGHTS, CDR2 YDEGEE. The V and J ends lost 5 bases and 2 bases respectively, with 11 bases between them. The DNA of the CDR3 is TGTGCCAGCAGACAGGGAACCCGCAATCAGCCCCAGCATTTT. Translated, it gives CASRQGTRNQPQHF.

This chain connects TRBV30 to TRBJ2-7, with a possible D match to TRBD1 (5 bases). This CDR3 is built from 13 residues. Germline CDR1 is GTSNPN and CDR2 is SVGIG (reference sequence). The V end lost 4 bases, the J end lost 3 bases, and 13 bases lay between the germline ends. The CDR3 loop reads CAWTKVGRYEQYF. The CDR3 nucleotides read TGTGCCTGGACCAAGGTGGGGCGCTACGAGCAGTACTTC.

The V and J genes are TRBV4-3 and TRBJ2-7; D is perhaps TRBD2 (7 bases). V lost 4 bases and J 6 bases, leaving 16 bases between the germline ends. This CDR3 has 14 amino acids. Germline values: CDR1 LGHNA, CDR2 YSLEER. The CDR3 loop is CASSRFGGRTEQYF. DNA of the CDR3: TGCGCCAGCAGCCGATTCGGGGGGCGTACCGAGCAGTACTTC.

The rearrangement joins TRBV12-2 to TRBJ1-2; the table calls TRBD1, which could not be checked here. TRBV12-2 has pseudogene status. CDR3 length: 16 residues. CDR3 coding DNA: TGTGCAAGCCGCCCGCCCGTGGGGCGACGGAGCTATGGCTACACCTTC. As protein: CASRPPVGRRSYGYTF.

This chain joins TRBV18 and TRBJ1-5, with 8 bases lining up with TRBD1. Trimming at V came to 5 bases and at J to 2 bases, leaving 5 bases not matched to a gene. CDR1 KGHSH and CDR2 LQKENI come from the germline V gene. This CDR3 is 15 amino acids long. The CDR3 DNA reads as TGTGCCAGCTCAGGACAGGGAGGAGGCAATCAGCCCCAGCATTTT. This codes for CASSGQGGGNQPQHF.

With respect to this clone: At the DNA level, this CDR3 is encoded by other sequences in the same sample as well. The rearrangement joins TRBV12-5 to TRBJ2-3; D gene uncertain. In germline, CDR1 is LGHNT, CDR2 FRNRAP. The CDR3 extends over 12 amino acids. V lost 6 bases and J 3 bases, leaving 7 bases between the germline ends. The CDR3 spells CASGLDTDTQYF. Here the CDR3 DNA reads TGTGCTAGTGGACTGGATACAGATACGCAGTATTTT.

The rearrangement uses TRBV2 and TRBJ2-5; 7 bases are a match to TRBD1. The germline gives CDR1 SNHLY, CDR2 FYNNEI. The CDR3 sequence is 15 residues long. V lost 3 bases and J lost 2; bases outside the gene matches: 6. In DNA, the CDR3 is TGTGCCAGCAGTGATAGGGGACAGCAACAAGAGACCCAGTACTTC. This codes for CASSDRGQQQETQYF.

Here the CDR3 DNA reads TGTGCCAGCAGGCTAGCGGGAGACGTCCGAGAGACCCAGTACTTC. Residues: CASRLAGDVRETQYF. This sequence joins TRBV2 and TRBJ2-5; 10 positions match TRBD2. The germline gives CDR1 SNHLY, CDR2 FYNNEI. This CDR3 has 15 amino acids. V shed 6 bases, J shed 4 bases, and the junction held 8 bases outside the gene matches.

Points on this clone: Other DNA sequences in the same sample also yield this CDR3. V gene TRBV7-2 combines with J gene TRBJ2-7; TRBD1 aligns across 10 bases. V was pared by 5 bases and J by 4 bases, with 5 bases of the junction left unmatched. The CDR3 spans 14 residues. The germline gives CDR1 SGHTA, CDR2 FQGNSA. In DNA, the CDR3 is TGTGCCAGCAGCCCCGGGACAGGGGAGTACGAGCAGTACTTC. Amino acid sequence: CASSPGTGEYEQYF. Drawing the rest from reference TRBV7-2 and TRBJ2-7, the complete variable domain is GAGVSQSPSNKVTEKGKDVELRCDPISGHTALYWYRQSLGQGLEFLIYFQGNSAPDKSGLPSDRFSAERTGGSVSTLTIQRTQQEDSAVYLCASSPGTGEYEQYFGPGTRLTVT.

The V gene is TRBV2, the J gene TRBJ2-6, with unresolved D. CDR1 and CDR2 from the germline V gene are SNHLY and FYNNEI. Trimming stripped 2 bases from V and 2 bases from J, with 7 bases between. The CDR3 runs 15 residues. CDR3 bases: TGTGCCAGCAGTGAACGTCGGCCTGGGGCCAACGTCCTGACTTTC. Protein: CASSERRPGANVLTF.

This rearrangement joins TRBV28 to TRBJ1-2; TRBD1 might be the D (6 bases). Trimming stripped 5 bases from V and 0 bases from J, with 10 bases between. The germline gives CDR1 MDHEN, CDR2 SYDVKM. The CDR3 length is 14 residues. The CDR3 DNA reads as TGTGCCAGCAGTGCCCAGGGGTCTAACTATGGCTACACCTTC. Its protein product is CASSAQGSNYGYTF.

This clone was recorded a few times. V is TRBV4-1 and J is TRBJ1-1; no clear D. The CDR3 runs 15 residues. Germline CDR1 MGHRA, CDR2 YSYEKL. V was cut by 2 bases and J by 1 base, with 11 bases left in between. CDR3 region: CASSQSRTGNTEAFF. The CDR3 DNA is TGCGCCAGCAGCCAAAGTCGCACGGGGAACACTGAAGCTTTCTTT.

This clone was recorded at least ten times. The chain couples TRBV30 to TRBJ2-2; TRBD2 agrees at 13 bases. The CDR3 is 14 amino acids. Germline V gives CDR1 GTSNPN, CDR2 SVGIG (reference sequence). V dropped 5 bases and J dropped 4; count of bases not matched to a gene: 1. CDR3 sequence (DNA): TGTGCCTGGGGGACTAGCGGGGCCACCGGGGAGCTGTTTTTT. Translated: CAWGTSGATGELFF.

This clone was picked up a small number of times. The chain has TRBV10-3 and TRBJ1-1; D possibly corresponds to TRBD1 (5 bases). V lost 11 bases and J lost 0, with 13 bases in between. The CDR3 is made up of 13 amino acids. Germline values: CDR1 ENHRY, CDR2 SYGVKD. CDR3 nucleotides: TGTGCCCTGAGCCGGGACTTGAACACTGAAGCTTTCTTT. This translates into CALSRDLNTEAFF.

This clone was observed a handful of times. J is TRBJ1-1 and V is TRBV27; D is unclear. The CDR3 has 12 amino acids. Trimming left V 0 bases short and J 5 bases short, with 4 bases between. Germline loops: CDR1 MNHEY, CDR2 SMNVEV (reference sequence). The CDR3 protein is CASSLSGTEAFF. The CDR3 bases are TGTGCCAGCAGTTTATCAGGGACTGAAGCTTTCTTT.

The chain joins TRBV9 to TRBJ1-1, with 10 bases lining up with TRBD1. This CDR3 spans 13 amino acids. The junction had 8 bases not matched to a gene; V was cut back by 4 bases and J by 11 bases. CDR1 and CDR2 from the germline V gene are SGDLS and YYNGEE. CDR3 sequence: CASSPRTGGKAFF. The CDR3 bases are TGTGCCAGCAGCCCACGGACAGGGGGTAAGGCTTTCTTT.

The rearrangement joins TRBV10-2 to TRBJ2-1; 11 nucleotides match TRBD2. The V gene end was trimmed by 3 bases and the J gene end by 8 bases; junction bases not matched to a gene: 6. The CDR3 extends over 15 amino acids. CDR1 WSHSY and CDR2 SAAADI come from the germline V gene. CDR3 DNA sequence: TGCGCCAGCAGTGACGGTAGCGGGAGGGCCGATGAGCAGTTCTTC. Its translation is CASSDGSGRADEQFF.

This clone was recorded a few times. This rearrangement joins TRBV28 to TRBJ2-3; 9 bases map to TRBD2. V shed 4 bases, J shed 0 bases, and the junction held 11 bases outside the gene matches. In germline, CDR1 is MDHEN, CDR2 SYDVKM. The length of the CDR3 is 18 residues. CDR3 loop: CASSSGLALPESTDTQYF. In DNA, the CDR3 is TGTGCCAGCAGTTCGGGACTAGCCCTACCCGAAAGCACAGATACGCAGTATTTT.

V is TRBV2 and J is TRBJ2-1; D uncertain. The CDR3 covers 11 residues. Per germline, CDR1 SNHLY and CDR2 FYNNEI. The V end was cut by 4 bases, the J end by 9 bases, with 7 bases between. The CDR3 is CASSVNVEQFF. The CDR3 DNA follows: TGTGCCAGCAGTGTAAATGTTGAGCAGTTCTTC.

V usage is TRBV5-1 and J usage is TRBJ2-5; D unresolved. This CDR3 has 14 amino acids. The ends were cut back, 0 bases at V and 4 bases at J, with 10 bases in the middle. Germline V CDR1 and CDR2: SGHRS, YFSETQ. The CDR3 here is CASSLVVIGETQYF. In DNA, the CDR3 is TGCGCCAGCAGCTTGGTTGTAATAGGAGAGACCCAGTACTTC.

Many counts were recorded for this clone. This chain uses TRBV6-5 with TRBJ1-2; D unresolved. CDR3 length equals 12 residues. The germline V and J ends were trimmed by 8 bases and 2 bases, with 9 bases remaining between them. Germline V CDR1 and CDR2: MNHEY, SVGAGI. The CDR3 nucleotides are TGTGCCAGCCGGTCGGCCAACTATGGCTACACCTTC. It encodes CASRSANYGYTF.

The chain carries TRBV5-1 and TRBJ2-1; 10 bases fit TRBD2. The germline V gene encodes CDR1 SGHRS and CDR2 YFSETQ. V dropped 2 bases and J dropped 5; count of bases not matched to a gene: 4. The CDR3 is 15 residues long. The CDR3: CASSFLAGANNEQFF. CDR3 sequence (DNA): TGCGCCAGCAGCTTCCTAGCGGGAGCCAACAATGAGCAGTTCTTC.

The CDR3 is CASRGRLGGLQHEQYF. The CDR3 nucleotides read TGTGCCAGCAGAGGACGACTCGGGGGGCTCCAACACGAGCAGTACTTC. This chain joins TRBV28 and TRBJ2-7, with a possible D match to TRBD2 (7 bases). The CDR3 contains 16 residues. Trimming pared 6 bases from V and 5 bases from J, leaving 23 bases between. Germline CDR1 reads MDHEN; CDR2 reads SYDVKM.

In this sample, this clone turned up a few times. The chain couples TRBV28 to TRBJ2-5, with D possibly matching TRBD1 (5 bases). V was cut by 8 bases and J by 5 bases, with 18 bases left in between. Germline-derived CDR1 and CDR2 are MDHEN and SYDVKM. The CDR3 spans 14 residues. Here the CDR3 DNA reads TGTGCCAGCTCCCCCCTGATGAAGGGGGAGACCCAGTACTTC. Protein: CASSPLMKGETQYF.

Points on this clone: The same CDR3 arises from other DNA sequences in this sample as well. CDR3 DNA: TGTGCCAGCAGTGAGGGGACAGGGCCCCAAGAGACCCAGTACTTC. It translates to CASSEGTGPQETQYF. The chain joins TRBV25-1 to TRBJ2-5; TRBD1 matches at 9 bases. This CDR3 has 15 amino acids. Trimming removed 3 bases from V and 1 base from J; junction bases left unmatched: 3. CDR1 MGHDK and CDR2 SYGVNS come from the germline V gene.

CDR3 residues: CASSPSGPEYF. The DNA for the CDR3 is TGTGCCAGCAGTCCAAGCGGCCCGGAGTACTTC. The chain employs TRBV6-1 and TRBJ2-5, with D perhaps TRBD2 (5 bases). The germline V and J ends were trimmed by 5 bases and 12 bases, with 13 bases remaining between them. The germline CDR1 and CDR2 sequences are MNHNS and SASEGT. This CDR3 region has 11 residues.

The chain has TRBV18 and TRBJ2-6; D gene uncertain. CDR1 is KGHSH and CDR2 is LQKENI in the germline V gene. The CDR3 totals 16 residues. V lost 1 base, J lost 2 bases, and 9 bases lay in between. CDR3 loop: CASSPQVPAGANVLTF. The CDR3 DNA sequence: TGTGCCAGCTCACCACAGGTACCGGCTGGGGCCAACGTCCTGACTTTC.